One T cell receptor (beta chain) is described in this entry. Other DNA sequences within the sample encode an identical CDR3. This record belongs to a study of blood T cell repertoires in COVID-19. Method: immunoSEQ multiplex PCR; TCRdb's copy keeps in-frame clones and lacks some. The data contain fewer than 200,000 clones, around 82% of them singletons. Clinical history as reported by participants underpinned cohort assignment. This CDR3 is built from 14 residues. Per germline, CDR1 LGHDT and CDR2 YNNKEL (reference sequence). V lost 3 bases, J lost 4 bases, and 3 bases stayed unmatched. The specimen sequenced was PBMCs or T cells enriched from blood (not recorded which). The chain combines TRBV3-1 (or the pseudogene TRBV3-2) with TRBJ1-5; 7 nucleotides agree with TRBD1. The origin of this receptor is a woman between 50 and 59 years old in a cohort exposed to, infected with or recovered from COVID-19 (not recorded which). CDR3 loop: CASSQGQHNQPQHF. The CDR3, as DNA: TGTGCCAGCAGCCAGGGACAGCATAATCAGCCCCAGCATTTT.